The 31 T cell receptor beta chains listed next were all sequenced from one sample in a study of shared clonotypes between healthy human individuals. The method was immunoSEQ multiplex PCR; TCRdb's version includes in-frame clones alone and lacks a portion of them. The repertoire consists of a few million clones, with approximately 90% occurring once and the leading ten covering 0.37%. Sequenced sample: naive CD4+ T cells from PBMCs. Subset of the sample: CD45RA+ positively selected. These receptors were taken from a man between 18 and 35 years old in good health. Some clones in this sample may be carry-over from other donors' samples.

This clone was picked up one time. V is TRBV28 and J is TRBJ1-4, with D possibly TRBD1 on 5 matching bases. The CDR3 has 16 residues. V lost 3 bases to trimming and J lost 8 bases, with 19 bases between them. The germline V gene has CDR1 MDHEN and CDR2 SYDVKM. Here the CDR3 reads CASSFGRGVVEEKLFF. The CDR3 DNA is TGTGCCAGCAGTTTCGGCAGAGGGGTGGTAGAGGAAAAACTGTTTTTT.

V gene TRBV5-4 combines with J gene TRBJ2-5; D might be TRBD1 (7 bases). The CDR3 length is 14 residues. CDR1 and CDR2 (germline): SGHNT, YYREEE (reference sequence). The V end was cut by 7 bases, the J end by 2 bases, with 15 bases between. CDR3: CASGRDREQETQYF. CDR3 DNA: TGTGCCAGCGGGCGGGACAGAGAGCAAGAGACCCAGTACTTC.

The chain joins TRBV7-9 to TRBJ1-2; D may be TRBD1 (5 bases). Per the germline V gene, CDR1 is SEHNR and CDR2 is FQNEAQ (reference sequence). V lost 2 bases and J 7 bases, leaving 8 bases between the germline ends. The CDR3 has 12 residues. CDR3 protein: CASSLTGGGYTF. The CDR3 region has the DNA TGTGCCAGCAGCTTAACGGGGGGTGGCTACACCTTC.

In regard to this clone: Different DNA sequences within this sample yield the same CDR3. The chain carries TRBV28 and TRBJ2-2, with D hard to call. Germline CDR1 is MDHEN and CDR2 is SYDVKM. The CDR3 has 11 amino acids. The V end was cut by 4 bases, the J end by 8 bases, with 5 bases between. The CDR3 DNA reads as TGTGCCAGCAGTTCCCCTGGGGAGCTGTTTTTT. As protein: CASSSPGELFF. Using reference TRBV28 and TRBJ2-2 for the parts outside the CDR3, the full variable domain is DVKVTQSSRYLVKRTGEKVFLECVQDMDHENMFWYRQDPGLGLRLIYFSYDVKMKEKGDIPEGYSVSREKKERFSLILESASTNQTSMYLCASSSPGELFFGEGSRLTVL.

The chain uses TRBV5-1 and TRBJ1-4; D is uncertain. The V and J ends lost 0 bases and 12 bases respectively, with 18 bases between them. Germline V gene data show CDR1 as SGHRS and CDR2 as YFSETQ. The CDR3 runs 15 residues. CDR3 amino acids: CASSLAESPNEELFF. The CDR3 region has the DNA TGCGCCAGCAGCTTGGCGGAGTCCCCTAATGAGGAACTGTTTTTT.

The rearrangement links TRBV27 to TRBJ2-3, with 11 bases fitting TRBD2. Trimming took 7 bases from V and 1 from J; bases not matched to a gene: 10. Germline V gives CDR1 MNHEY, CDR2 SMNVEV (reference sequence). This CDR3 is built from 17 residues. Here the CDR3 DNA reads TGTGCCAGCACCGCCCCGACTAGCGGGATGGGCACAGATACGCAGTATTTT. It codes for CASTAPTSGMGTDTQYF.

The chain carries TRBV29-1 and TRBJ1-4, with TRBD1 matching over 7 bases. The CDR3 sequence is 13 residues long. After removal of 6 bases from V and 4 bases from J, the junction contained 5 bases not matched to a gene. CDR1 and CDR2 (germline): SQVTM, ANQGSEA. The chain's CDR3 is CSVQTGFNEKLFF. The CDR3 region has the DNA TGCAGCGTCCAGACAGGGTTTAATGAAAAACTGTTTTTT.

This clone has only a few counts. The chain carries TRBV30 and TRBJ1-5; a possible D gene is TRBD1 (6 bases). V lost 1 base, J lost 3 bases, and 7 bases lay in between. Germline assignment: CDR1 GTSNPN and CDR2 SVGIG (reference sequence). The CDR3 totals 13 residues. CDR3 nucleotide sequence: TGTGCCTGGAGTGGACAGGACAATCAGCCCCAGCATTTT. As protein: CAWSGQDNQPQHF.

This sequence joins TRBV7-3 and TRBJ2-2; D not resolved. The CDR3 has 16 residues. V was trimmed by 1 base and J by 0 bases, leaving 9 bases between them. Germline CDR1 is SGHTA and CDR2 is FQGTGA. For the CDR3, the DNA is TGTGCCAGCAGCTTAATTGGCAGCTCGAACACCGGGGAGCTGTTTTTT. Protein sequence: CASSLIGSSNTGELFF.

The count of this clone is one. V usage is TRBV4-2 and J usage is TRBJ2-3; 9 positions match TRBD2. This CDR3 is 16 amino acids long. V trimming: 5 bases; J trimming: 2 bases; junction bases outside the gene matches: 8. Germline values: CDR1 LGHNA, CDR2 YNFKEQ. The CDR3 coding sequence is TGTGCCAGCAGCGAGATAGCGGGAGAGAACACAGATACGCAGTATTTT. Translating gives CASSEIAGENTDTQYF.

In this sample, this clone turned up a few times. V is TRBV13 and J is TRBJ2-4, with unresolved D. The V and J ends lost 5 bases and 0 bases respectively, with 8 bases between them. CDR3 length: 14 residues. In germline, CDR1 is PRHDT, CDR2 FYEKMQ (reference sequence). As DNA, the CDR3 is TGTGCCAGCAGCCAATGGCTAGCCAAAAACATTCAGTACTTC. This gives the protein CASSQWLAKNIQYF.

The CDR3 loop is CASSLGGDSLAFF. For the CDR3, the DNA is TGTGCCAGCAGCTTGGGGGGGGACAGTTTGGCTTTCTTT. The chain employs TRBV5-4 and TRBJ1-1; 7 bases map to TRBD1. CDR1 and CDR2 from the germline V gene are SGHNT and YYREEE (reference sequence). V lost 0 bases to trimming and J lost 11 bases; unmatched junction nucleotides: 7. There are 13 residues in the CDR3.

This CDR3 is CASSFSHRGAFEQYF. The CDR3 DNA reads TGTGCCAGCAGCTTCTCTCACAGGGGGGCGTTCGAGCAGTACTTC. The V and J genes are TRBV5-5 and TRBJ2-7; 8 positions agree with TRBD1. V gave up 2 bases and J gave up 6 bases; unmatched junction bases: 10. CDR3 length equals 15 residues. CDR1 is SGHKS and CDR2 is YYEKEE in the germline V gene (reference sequence). Full variable domain (rest looked up from reference TRBV5-5 and TRBJ2-7): DAGVTQSPTHLIKTRGQQVTLRCSPISGHKSVSWYQQVLGQGPQFIFQYYEKEERGRGNFPDRFSARQFPNYSSELNVNALLLGDSALYLCASSFSHRGAFEQYFGPGTRLTVT.

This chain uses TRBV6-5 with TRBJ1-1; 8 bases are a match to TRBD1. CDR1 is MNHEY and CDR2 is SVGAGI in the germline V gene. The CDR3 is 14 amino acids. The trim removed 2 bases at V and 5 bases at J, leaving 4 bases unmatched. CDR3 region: CASSYNRGVTEAFF. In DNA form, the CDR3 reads TGTGCCAGCAGTTACAACAGGGGGGTAACTGAAGCTTTCTTT.

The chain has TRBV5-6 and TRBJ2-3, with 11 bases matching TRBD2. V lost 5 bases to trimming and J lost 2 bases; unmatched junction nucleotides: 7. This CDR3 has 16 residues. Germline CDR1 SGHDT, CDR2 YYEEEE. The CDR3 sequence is CASSPVAGGLTDTQYF. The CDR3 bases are TGTGCCAGCAGTCCAGTAGCGGGAGGGCTCACAGATACGCAGTATTTT. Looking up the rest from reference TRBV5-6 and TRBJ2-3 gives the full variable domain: DAGVTQSPTHLIKTRGQQVTLRCSPKSGHDTVSWYQQALGQGPQFIFQYYEEEERQRGNFPDRFSGHQFPNYSSELNVNALLLGDSALYLCASSPVAGGLTDTQYFGPGTRLTVL.

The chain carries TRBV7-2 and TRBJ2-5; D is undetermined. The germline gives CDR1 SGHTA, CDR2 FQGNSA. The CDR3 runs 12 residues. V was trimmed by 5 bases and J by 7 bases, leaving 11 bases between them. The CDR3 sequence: CASSTARWTQYF. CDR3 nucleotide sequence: TGTGCCAGCAGCACCGCGAGGTGGACCCAGTACTTC.

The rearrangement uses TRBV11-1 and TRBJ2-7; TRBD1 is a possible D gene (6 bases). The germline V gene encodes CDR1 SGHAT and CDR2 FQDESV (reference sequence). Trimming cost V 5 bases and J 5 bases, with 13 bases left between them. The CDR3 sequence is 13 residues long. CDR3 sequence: CASSPTGQNEQYF. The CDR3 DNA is TGTGCCAGCAGCCCCACAGGGCAGAACGAGCAGTACTTC.

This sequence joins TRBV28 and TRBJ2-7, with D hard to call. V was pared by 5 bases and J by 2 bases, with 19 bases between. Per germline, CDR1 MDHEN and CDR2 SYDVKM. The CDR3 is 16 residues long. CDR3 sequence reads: CASSAPGPSLPYEQYF. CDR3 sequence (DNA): TGTGCCAGCAGTGCGCCCGGCCCCAGCCTCCCCTACGAGCAGTACTTC.

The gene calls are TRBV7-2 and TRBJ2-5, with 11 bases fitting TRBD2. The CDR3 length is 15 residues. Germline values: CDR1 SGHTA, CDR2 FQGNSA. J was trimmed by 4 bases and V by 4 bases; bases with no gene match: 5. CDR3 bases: TGTGCCAGCAGCTGGGGACTAGCGGCCGGAGAGACCCAGTACTTC. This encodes CASSWGLAAGETQYF.

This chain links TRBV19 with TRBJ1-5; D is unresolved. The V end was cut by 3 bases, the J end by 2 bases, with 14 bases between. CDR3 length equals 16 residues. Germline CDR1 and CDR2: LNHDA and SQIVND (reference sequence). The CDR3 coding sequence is TGTGCCAGTAGTATGGTGCAATTAGTAGGCAATCAGCCCCAGCATTTT. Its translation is CASSMVQLVGNQPQHF.

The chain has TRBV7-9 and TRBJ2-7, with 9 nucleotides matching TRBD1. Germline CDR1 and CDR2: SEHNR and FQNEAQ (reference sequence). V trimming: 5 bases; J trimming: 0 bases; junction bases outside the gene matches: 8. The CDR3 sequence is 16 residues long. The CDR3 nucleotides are TGTGCCAGCAGCCGACGGACAGGGGCAAGCTCCTACGAGCAGTACTTC. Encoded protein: CASSRRTGASSYEQYF.

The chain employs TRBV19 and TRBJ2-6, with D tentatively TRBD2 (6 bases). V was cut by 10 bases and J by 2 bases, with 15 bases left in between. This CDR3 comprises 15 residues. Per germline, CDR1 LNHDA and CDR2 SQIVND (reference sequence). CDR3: CATTKTGAGANVLTF. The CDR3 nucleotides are TGTGCCACCACCAAAACGGGGGCTGGGGCCAACGTCCTGACTTTC.

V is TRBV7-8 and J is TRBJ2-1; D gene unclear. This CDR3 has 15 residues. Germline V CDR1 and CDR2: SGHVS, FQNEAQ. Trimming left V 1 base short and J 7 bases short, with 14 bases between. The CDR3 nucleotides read TGTGCCAGCAGCTTAGAAATAGCTTGGAGAAATGAGCAGTTCTTC. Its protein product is CASSLEIAWRNEQFF.

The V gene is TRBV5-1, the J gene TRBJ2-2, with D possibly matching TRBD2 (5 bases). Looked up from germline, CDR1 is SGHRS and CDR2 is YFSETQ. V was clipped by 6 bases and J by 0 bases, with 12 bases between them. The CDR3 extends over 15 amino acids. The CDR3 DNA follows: TGCGCCAGCACACTGACACTAGCGAACACCGGGGAGCTGTTTTTT. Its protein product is CASTLTLANTGELFF.

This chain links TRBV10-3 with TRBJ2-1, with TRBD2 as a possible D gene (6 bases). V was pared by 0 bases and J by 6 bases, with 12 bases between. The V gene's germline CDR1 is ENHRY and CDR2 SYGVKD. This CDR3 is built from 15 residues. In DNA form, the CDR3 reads TGTGCCATCAGTGAGTCGATGTTAGCGGTCAATGAGCAGTTCTTC. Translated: CAISESMLAVNEQFF.

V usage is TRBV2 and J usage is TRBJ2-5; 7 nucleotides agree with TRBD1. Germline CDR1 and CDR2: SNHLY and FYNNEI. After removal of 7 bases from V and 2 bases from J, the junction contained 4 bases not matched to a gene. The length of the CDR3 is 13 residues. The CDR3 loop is CASKKGQQETQYF. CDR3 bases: TGTGCCAGCAAGAAGGGACAGCAAGAGACCCAGTACTTC.

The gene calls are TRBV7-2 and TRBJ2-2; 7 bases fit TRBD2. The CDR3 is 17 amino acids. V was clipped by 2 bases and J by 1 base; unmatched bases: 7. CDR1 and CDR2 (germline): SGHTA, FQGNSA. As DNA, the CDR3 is TGTGCCAGCAGCTTAAGTTTCCAGCGGGAGAACACCGGGGAGCTGTTTTTT. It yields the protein CASSLSFQRENTGELFF.

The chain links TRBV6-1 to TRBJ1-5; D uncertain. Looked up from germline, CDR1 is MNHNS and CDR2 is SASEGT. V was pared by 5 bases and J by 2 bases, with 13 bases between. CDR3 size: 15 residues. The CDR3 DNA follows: TGTGCCAGCAGTCTACGGTCGGGAGGCAATCAGCCCCAGCATTTT. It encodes CASSLRSGGNQPQHF.

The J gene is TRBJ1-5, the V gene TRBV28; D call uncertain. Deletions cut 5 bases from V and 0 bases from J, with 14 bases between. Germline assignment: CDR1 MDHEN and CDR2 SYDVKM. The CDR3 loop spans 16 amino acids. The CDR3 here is CASSPVQIYSNQPQHF. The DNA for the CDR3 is TGTGCCAGCAGTCCAGTCCAGATCTATAGCAATCAGCCCCAGCATTTT.

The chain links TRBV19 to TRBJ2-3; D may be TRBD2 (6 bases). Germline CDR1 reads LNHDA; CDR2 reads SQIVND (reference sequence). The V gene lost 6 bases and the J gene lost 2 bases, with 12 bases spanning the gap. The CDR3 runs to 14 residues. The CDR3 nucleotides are TGTGCCAGTAGGTTCGGGAGCTTCACAGATACGCAGTATTTT. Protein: CASRFGSFTDTQYF.

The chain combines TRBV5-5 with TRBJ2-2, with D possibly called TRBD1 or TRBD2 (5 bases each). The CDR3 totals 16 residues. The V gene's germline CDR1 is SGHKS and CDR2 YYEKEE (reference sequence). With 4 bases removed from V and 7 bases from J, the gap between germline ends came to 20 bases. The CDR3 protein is CASSPIPGTGGGELFF. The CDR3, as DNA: TGTGCCAGCAGCCCAATTCCAGGGACCGGCGGCGGGGAGCTGTTTTTT. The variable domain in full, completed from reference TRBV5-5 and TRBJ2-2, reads DAGVTQSPTHLIKTRGQQVTLRCSPISGHKSVSWYQQVLGQGPQFIFQYYEKEERGRGNFPDRFSARQFPNYSSELNVNALLLGDSALYLCASSPIPGTGGGELFFGEGSRLTVL.